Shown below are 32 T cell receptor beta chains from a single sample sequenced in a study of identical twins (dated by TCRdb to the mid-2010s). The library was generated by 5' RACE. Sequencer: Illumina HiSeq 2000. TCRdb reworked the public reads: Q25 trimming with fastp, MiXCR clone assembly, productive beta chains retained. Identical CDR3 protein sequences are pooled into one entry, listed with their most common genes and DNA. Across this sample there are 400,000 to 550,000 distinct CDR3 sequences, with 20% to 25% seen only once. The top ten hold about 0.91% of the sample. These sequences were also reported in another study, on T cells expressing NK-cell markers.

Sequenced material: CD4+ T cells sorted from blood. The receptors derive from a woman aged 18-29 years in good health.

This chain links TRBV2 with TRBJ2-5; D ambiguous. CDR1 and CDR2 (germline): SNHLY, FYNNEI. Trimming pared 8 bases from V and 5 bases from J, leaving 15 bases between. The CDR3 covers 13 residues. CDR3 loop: CASGIRLGETQYF. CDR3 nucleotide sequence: TGTGCCAGCGGCATTCGACTGGGGGAGACCCAGTACTTC.

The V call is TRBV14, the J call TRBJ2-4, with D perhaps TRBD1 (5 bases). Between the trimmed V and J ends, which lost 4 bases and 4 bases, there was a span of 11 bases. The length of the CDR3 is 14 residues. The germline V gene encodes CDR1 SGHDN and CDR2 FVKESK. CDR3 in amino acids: CASSRLGEKNIQYF. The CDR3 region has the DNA TGTGCCAGCAGCCGCCTAGGGGAAAAAAACATTCAGTACTTC.

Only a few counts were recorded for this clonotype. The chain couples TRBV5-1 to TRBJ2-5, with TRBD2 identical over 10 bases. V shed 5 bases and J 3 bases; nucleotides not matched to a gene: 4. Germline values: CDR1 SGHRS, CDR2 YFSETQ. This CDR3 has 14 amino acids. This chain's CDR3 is CASRRTSGKETQYF. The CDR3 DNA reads TGCGCCAGCAGGAGGACTAGCGGAAAAGAGACCCAGTACTTC.

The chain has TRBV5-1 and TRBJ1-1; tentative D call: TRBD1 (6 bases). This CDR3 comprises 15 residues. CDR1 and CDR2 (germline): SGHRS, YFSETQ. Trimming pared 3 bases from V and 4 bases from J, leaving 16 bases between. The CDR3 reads CASSSVTGIGTEAFF. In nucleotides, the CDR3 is TGCGCCAGCAGCTCCGTTACAGGGATTGGCACTGAAGCTTTCTTT. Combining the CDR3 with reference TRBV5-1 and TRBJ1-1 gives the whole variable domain KAGVTQTPRYLIKTRGQQVTLSCSPISGHRSVSWYQQTPGQGLQFLFEYFSETQRNKGNFPGRFSGRQFSNSRSEMNVSTLELGDSALYLCASSSVTGIGTEAFFGQGTRLTVV.

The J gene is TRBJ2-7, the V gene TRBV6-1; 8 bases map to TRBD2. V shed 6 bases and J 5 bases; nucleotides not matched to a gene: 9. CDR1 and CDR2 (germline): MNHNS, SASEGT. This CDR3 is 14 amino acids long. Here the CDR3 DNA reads TGTGCCAGCAGCAAAACGGGACTAGTCCACGAGCAGTACTTC. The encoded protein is CASSKTGLVHEQYF.

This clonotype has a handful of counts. The CDR3: CASSPRTGGFSYNEQFF. The CDR3, as DNA: TGTGCCAGCAGCCCACGGACAGGGGGTTTCTCCTACAATGAGCAGTTCTTC. This sequence joins TRBV11-2 and TRBJ2-1; 10 bases agree with TRBD1. V shed 5 bases and J 0 bases; nucleotides not matched to a gene: 7. The germline V gene has CDR1 SGHAT and CDR2 FQNNGV. The CDR3 length is 17 residues.

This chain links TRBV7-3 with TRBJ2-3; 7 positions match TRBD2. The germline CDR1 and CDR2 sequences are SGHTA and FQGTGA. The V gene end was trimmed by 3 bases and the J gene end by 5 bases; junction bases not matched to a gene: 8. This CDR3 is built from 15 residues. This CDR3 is CASSFAVTSVDTQYF. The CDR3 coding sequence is TGTGCCAGCAGCTTCGCCGTCACTAGCGTAGATACGCAGTATTTT.

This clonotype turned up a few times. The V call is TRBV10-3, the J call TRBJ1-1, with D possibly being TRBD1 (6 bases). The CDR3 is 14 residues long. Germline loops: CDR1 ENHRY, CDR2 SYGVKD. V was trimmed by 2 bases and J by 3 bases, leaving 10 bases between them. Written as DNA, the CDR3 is TGTGCCATCAGTGAGAGGGCAGGGGACACTGAAGCTTTCTTT. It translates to CAISERAGDTEAFF.

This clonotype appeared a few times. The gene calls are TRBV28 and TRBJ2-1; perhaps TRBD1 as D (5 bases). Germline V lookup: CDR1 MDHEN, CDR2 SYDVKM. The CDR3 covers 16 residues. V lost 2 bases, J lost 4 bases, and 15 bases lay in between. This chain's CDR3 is CASSLSLSRAYNEQFF. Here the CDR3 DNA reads TGTGCCAGCAGTTTAAGTCTCAGCAGGGCGTACAATGAGCAGTTCTTC.

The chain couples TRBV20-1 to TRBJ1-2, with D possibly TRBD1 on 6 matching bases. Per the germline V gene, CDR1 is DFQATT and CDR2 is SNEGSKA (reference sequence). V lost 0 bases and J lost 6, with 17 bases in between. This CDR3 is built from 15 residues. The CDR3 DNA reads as TGCAGTGCTAGAGAGTTGGGCAGGGGTCGAGATGGCTACACCTTC. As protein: CSARELGRGRDGYTF.

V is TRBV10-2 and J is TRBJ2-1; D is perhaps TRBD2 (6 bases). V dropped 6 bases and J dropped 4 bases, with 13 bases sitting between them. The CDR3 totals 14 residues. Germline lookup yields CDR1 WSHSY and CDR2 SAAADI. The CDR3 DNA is TGCGCCAGCAGCACGGGACTCGGGTACAATGAGCAGTTCTTC. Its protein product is CASSTGLGYNEQFF.

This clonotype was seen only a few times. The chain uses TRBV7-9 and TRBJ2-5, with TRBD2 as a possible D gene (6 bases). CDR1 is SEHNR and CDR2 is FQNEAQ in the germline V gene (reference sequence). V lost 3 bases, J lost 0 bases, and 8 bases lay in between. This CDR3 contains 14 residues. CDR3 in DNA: TGTGCCAGCAGCTTGACTAGAGACCAAGAGACCCAGTACTTC. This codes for CASSLTRDQETQYF.

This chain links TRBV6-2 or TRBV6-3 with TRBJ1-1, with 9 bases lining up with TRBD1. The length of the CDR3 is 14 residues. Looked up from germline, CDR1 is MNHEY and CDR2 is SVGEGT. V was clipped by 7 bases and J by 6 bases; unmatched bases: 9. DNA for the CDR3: TGTGCCAGCACTAGGGACAGGGTATCGGCTGAAGCTTTCTTT. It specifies CASTRDRVSAEAFF.

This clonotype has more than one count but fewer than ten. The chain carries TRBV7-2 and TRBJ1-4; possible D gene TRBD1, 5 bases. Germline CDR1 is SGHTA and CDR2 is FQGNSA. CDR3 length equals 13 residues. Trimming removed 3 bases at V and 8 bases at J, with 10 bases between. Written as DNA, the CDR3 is TGTGCCAGCAGCTTCCGGGGGAGCGAAAAACTGTTTTTT. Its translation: CASSFRGSEKLFF.

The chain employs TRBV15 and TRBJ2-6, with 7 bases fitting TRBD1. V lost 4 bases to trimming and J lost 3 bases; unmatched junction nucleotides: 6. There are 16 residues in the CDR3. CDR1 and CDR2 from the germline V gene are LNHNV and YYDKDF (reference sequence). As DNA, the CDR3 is TGTGCCACCAGCACGAGAGGGGGCCGTGGGGCCAACGTCCTGACTTTC. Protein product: CATSTRGGRGANVLTF.

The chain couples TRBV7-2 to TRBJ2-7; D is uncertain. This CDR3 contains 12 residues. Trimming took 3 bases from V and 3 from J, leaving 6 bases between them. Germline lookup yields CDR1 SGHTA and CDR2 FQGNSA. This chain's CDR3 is CASSFDRYEQYF. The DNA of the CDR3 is TGTGCCAGCAGCTTTGACCGCTACGAGCAGTACTTC.

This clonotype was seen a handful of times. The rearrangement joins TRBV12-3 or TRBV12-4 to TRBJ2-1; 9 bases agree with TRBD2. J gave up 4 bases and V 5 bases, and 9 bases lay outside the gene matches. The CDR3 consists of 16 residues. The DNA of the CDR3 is TGTGCCAGCAGTCCCTCCCGGACTAGCGAGTACAATGAGCAGTTCTTC. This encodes CASSPSRTSEYNEQFF.

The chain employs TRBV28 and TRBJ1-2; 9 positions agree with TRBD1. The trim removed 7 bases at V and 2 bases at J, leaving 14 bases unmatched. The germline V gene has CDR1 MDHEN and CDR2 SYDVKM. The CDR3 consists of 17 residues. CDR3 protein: CASIGAGTGYRNYGYTF. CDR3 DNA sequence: TGTGCCAGCATAGGGGCCGGGACAGGGTATCGGAACTATGGCTACACCTTC.

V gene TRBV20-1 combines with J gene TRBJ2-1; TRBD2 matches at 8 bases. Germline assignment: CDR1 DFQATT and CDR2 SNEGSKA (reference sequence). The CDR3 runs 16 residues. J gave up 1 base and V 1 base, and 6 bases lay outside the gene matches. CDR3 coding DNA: TGCAGTGCTAGAGCCACTAGCGGACTATCCTACAATGAGCAGTTCTTC. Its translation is CSARATSGLSYNEQFF.

In DNA form, the CDR3 reads TGCAGTGCTAGTCGAGGACTAGCGTCGTTTCAGCAGTTCTTC. Translated, it gives CSASRGLASFQQFF. V usage is TRBV20-1 and J usage is TRBJ2-1; the match to TRBD2 covers 9 bases. The length of the CDR3 is 14 residues. The ends lost 3 bases at V and 11 bases at J; junction bases unmatched: 11. Germline lookup yields CDR1 DFQATT and CDR2 SNEGSKA (reference sequence).

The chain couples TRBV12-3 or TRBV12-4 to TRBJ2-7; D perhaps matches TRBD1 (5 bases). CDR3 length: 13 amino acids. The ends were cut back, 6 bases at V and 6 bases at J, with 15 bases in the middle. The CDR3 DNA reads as TGTGCCAGCAGGACCGCTCCGCAGGGCGAGCAGTACTTC. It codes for CASRTAPQGEQYF.

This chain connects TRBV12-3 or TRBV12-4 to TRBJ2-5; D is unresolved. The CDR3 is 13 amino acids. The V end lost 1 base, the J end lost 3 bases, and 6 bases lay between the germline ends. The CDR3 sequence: CASSLVLKETQYF. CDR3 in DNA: TGTGCCAGCAGTTTAGTGCTCAAAGAGACCCAGTACTTC.

CDR3 coding DNA: TGCGCCAGCAGTGAAGGGAGCCCTAAAAACATTCAGTACTTC. Its translation is CASSEGSPKNIQYF. The J gene is TRBJ2-4, the V gene TRBV10-1, with D perhaps TRBD2 (5 bases). Germline V gene data show CDR1 as WNHNN and CDR2 as SYGVQD (reference sequence). This CDR3 has 14 residues. Trimming removed 3 bases from V and 4 bases from J, with 10 bases in between.

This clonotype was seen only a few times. The CDR3 DNA is TGTGCCAGCAGCCAACATGCCTCTGGGGCCAACGTCCTGACTTTC. Its protein product is CASSQHASGANVLTF. The chain recombines TRBV16 with TRBJ2-6; D gene unclear. Germline lookup yields CDR1 KGHSY and CDR2 FQNENV. Trimming took off 2 bases at V and 0 bases at J, with 5 bases between the two ends. The CDR3 runs 15 residues.

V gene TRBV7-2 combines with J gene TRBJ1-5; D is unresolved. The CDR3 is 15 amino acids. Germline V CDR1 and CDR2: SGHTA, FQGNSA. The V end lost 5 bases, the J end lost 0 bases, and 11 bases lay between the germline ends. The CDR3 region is CASSPAPYSNQPQHF. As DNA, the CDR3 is TGTGCCAGCAGCCCAGCCCCGTATAGCAATCAGCCCCAGCATTTT.

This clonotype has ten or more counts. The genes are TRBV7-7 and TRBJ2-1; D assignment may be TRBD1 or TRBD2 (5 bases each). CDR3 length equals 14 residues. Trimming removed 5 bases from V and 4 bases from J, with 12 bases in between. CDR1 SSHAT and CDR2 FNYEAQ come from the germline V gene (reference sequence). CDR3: CASSPGTEYNEQFF. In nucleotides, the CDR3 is TGTGCCAGCAGCCCGGGGACGGAATACAATGAGCAGTTCTTC.

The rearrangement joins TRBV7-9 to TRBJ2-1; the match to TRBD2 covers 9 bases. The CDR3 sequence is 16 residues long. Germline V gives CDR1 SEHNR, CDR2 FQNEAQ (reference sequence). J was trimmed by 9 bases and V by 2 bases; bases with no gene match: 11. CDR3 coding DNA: TGTGCCAGCAGCTTAAGTGGCGGGAGGGCCGTAGTTGAGCAGTTCTTC. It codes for CASSLSGGRAVVEQFF. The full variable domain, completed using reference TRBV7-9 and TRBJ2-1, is DTGVSQNPRHKITKRGQNVTFRCDPISEHNRLYWYRQTLGQGPEFLTYFQNEAQLEKSRLLSDRFSAERPKGSFSTLEIQRTEQGDSAMYLCASSLSGGRAVVEQFFGPGTRLTVL.

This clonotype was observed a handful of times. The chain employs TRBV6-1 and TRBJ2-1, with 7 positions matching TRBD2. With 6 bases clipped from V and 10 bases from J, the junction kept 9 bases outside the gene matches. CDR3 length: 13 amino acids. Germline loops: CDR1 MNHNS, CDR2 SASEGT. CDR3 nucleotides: TGTGCCAGCAGGCCCTCTAGCGGCAACGAGCAGTTCTTC. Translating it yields CASRPSSGNEQFF.

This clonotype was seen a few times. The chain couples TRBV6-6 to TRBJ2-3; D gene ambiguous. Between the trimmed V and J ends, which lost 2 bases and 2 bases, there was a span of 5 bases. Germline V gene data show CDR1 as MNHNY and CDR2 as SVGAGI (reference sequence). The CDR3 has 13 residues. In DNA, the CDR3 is TGTGCCAGCAGTTACCGAAACACAGATACGCAGTATTTT. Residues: CASSYRNTDTQYF.

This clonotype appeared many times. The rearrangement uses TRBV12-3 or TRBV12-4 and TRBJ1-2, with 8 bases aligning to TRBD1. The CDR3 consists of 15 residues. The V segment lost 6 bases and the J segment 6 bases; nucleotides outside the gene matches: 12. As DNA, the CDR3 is TGTGCCAGCAGGGGCCGGGACAGGCGAAGGGATGGCTACACCTTC. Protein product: CASRGRDRRRDGYTF.

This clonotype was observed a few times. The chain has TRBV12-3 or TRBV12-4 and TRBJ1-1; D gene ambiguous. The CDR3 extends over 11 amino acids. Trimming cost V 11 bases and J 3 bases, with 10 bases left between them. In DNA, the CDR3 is TGTGCCTCCCGCCTGTACACTGAAGCTTTCTTT. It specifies CASRLYTEAFF.

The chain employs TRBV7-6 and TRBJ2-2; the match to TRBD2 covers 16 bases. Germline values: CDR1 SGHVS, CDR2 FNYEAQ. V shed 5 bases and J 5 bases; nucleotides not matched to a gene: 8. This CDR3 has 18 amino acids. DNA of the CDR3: TGTGCCAGCAGCCCAGAGGGACTAGCGGGAGGGCGGACCGGGGAGCTGTTTTTT. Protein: CASSPEGLAGGRTGELFF. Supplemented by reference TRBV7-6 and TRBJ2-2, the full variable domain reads GAGVSQSPRYKVTKRGQDVALRCDPISGHVSLYWYRQALGQGPEFLTYFNYEAQQDKSGLPNDRFSAERPEGSISTLTIQRTEQRDSAMYRCASSPEGLAGGRTGELFFGEGSRLTVL.